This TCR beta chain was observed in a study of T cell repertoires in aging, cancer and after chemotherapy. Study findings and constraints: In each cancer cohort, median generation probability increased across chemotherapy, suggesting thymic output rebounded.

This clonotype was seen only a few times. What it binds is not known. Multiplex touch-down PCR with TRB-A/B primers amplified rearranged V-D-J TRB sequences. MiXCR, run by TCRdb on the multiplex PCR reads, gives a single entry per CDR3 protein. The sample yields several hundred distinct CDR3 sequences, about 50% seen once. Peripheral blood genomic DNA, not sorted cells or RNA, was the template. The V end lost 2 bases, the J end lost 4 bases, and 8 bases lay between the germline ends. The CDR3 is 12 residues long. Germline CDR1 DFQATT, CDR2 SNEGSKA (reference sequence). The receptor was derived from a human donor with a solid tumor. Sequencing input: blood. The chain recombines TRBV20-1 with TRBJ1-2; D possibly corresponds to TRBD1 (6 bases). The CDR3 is CSARLQGYGYTF. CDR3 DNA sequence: TGCAGTGCTAGATTACAGGGCTATGGCTACACCTTC.